A single sample gave rise to the 12 T cell receptor beta chains below, sequenced in a study of blood T cell repertoires in COVID-19. Clones were sequenced by immunoSEQ multiplex PCR, and TCRdb holds only the in-frame ones, with some missing. The sample yields approximately 210,000 clones, about 87% seen once. The sample taken for sequencing was peripheral blood. These receptors were obtained from a man aged 65 to 79 with acute or convalescent COVID-19.

CDR3 nucleotide sequence: TGCGCCAGCAGCCAAACTAGCGGGAGCCTGTACAATGAGCAGTTCTTC. The encoded protein is CASSQTSGSLYNEQFF. The V and J genes are TRBV4-1 and TRBJ2-1; 11 nucleotides line up with TRBD2. Germline V gene data show CDR1 as MGHRA and CDR2 as YSYEKL. The CDR3 contains 16 residues. Trimming took 2 bases from V and 4 from J; bases not matched to a gene: 4.

This clone was seen only a few times. This rearrangement joins TRBV19 to TRBJ1-2; 8 nucleotides agree with TRBD1. Germline trimming cut 10 bases from V and 7 bases from J; bases unmatched to any gene: 8. The V gene's germline CDR1 is LNHDA and CDR2 SQIVND (reference sequence). The CDR3 extends over 12 amino acids. The CDR3 region is CATSQGAAGYTF. CDR3 bases: TGTGCCACAAGTCAGGGGGCCGCTGGCTACACCTTC.

The chain has TRBV7-2 and TRBJ1-1; D unclear. The germline V gene encodes CDR1 SGHTA and CDR2 FQGNSA. The CDR3 runs to 13 residues. Trimming removed 5 bases from V and 11 bases from J, with 18 bases in between. DNA for the CDR3: TGTGCCAGCAGCCCCCGGCGTGGGGAGGAGGCTTTCTTT. This gives the protein CASSPRRGEEAFF.

The chain joins TRBV19 to TRBJ2-1; perhaps TRBD2 as D (5 bases). CDR3 length equals 13 residues. CDR1 is LNHDA and CDR2 is SQIVND in the germline V gene (reference sequence). V was pared by 2 bases and J by 6 bases, with 8 bases between. Here the CDR3 reads CASSIRGGNEQFF. The CDR3 nucleotides are TGTGCCAGTAGTATACGTGGAGGCAATGAGCAGTTCTTC. The whole variable domain, filled in from reference TRBV19 and TRBJ2-1, reads DGGITQSPKYLFRKEGQNVTLSCEQNLNHDAMYWYRQDPGQGLRLIYYSQIVNDFQKGDIAEGYSVSREKKESFPLTVTSAQKNPTAFYLCASSIRGGNEQFFGPGTRLTVL.

The chain has TRBV4-1 and TRBJ2-1; maybe TRBD2 (6 bases). Per germline, CDR1 MGHRA and CDR2 YSYEKL. CDR3 length: 15 residues. V lost 5 bases, J lost 6 bases, and 17 bases lay in between. The CDR3 is CASSKINVGGNEQFF. The CDR3 DNA reads as TGCGCCAGCAGCAAGATCAACGTGGGGGGCAATGAGCAGTTCTTC.

The gene calls are TRBV20-1 and TRBJ2-7, with TRBD2 as a possible D gene (5 bases). V dropped 3 bases and J dropped 7 bases, with 13 bases sitting between them. The CDR3 has 12 residues. Germline assignment: CDR1 DFQATT and CDR2 SNEGSKA (reference sequence). The CDR3 DNA reads as TGCAGTGCTAGTCCGCCAGCGGAGGAGCAGTACTTC. Translating gives CSASPPAEEQYF.

The chain combines TRBV2 with TRBJ1-2, with D perhaps TRBD1 (6 bases). CDR1 is SNHLY, CDR2 FYNNEI, per germline. There are 16 residues in the CDR3. V shed 2 bases and J shed 3 bases, with 16 bases lying between them. CDR3 sequence (DNA): TGTGCCAGCAGTGAACTTTTTAGGGGGGGAGACTATGGCTACACCTTC. It yields the protein CASSELFRGGDYGYTF.

This rearrangement joins TRBV6-5 to TRBJ2-7; TRBD1 agrees at 8 bases. Germline lookup yields CDR1 MNHEY and CDR2 SVGAGI. Losses at the gene ends were 4 bases for V and 6 bases for J; bases not matched to a gene: 11. This CDR3 region has 15 residues. CDR3 loop: CASSSRAGGLGEQYF. The CDR3 bases are TGTGCCAGCAGTTCCAGGGCAGGGGGCTTGGGCGAGCAGTACTTC.

The genes are TRBV7-9 and TRBJ2-5; TRBD1 matches at 9 bases. The CDR3 length is 16 residues. The V gene end was trimmed by 5 bases and the J gene end by 5 bases; junction bases not matched to a gene: 12. From germline, CDR1 is SEHNR and CDR2 FQNEAQ (reference sequence). The CDR3 here is CASSPRGQGRSETQYF. The CDR3 nucleotides are TGTGCCAGCAGCCCCCGCGGACAGGGGCGATCTGAGACCCAGTACTTC. Supplemented by reference TRBV7-9 and TRBJ2-5, the full variable domain reads DTGVSQNPRHKITKRGQNVTFRCDPISEHNRLYWYRQTLGQGPEFLTYFQNEAQLEKSRLLSDRFSAERPKGSFSTLEIQRTEQGDSAMYLCASSPRGQGRSETQYFGPGTRLLVL.

In this sample, this clone turned up a few times. The chain combines TRBV5-1 with TRBJ2-1; 10 bases match TRBD2. CDR1 is SGHRS, CDR2 YFSETQ, per germline. The V segment lost 0 bases and the J segment 4 bases; nucleotides outside the gene matches: 4. The CDR3 sequence is 16 residues long. The CDR3 reads CASSLDSGRSYNEQFF. As DNA, the CDR3 is TGCGCCAGCAGCTTGGATAGCGGGAGGAGTTACAATGAGCAGTTCTTC. The variable domain in full, completed from reference TRBV5-1 and TRBJ2-1, reads KAGVTQTPRYLIKTRGQQVTLSCSPISGHRSVSWYQQTPGQGLQFLFEYFSETQRNKGNFPGRFSGRQFSNSRSEMNVSTLELGDSALYLCASSLDSGRSYNEQFFGPGTRLTVL.

J is TRBJ1-5 and V is TRBV4-2, with D possibly matching TRBD1 (5 bases). Trimming cost V 0 bases and J 0 bases, with 12 bases left between them. Looked up from germline, CDR1 is LGHNA and CDR2 is YNFKEQ. There are 17 residues in the CDR3. CDR3 loop: CASSQEIRDYSNQPQHF. In nucleotides, the CDR3 is TGTGCCAGCAGCCAAGAGATCAGGGATTATAGCAATCAGCCCCAGCATTTT.

This chain uses TRBV19 with TRBJ1-5; 8 bases align to TRBD1. J gave up 2 bases and V 1 base, and 1 base lay outside the gene matches. CDR1 LNHDA and CDR2 SQIVND come from the germline V gene (reference sequence). This CDR3 is 15 amino acids long. The CDR3 DNA sequence: TGTGCCAGTAGTATAGGGGGACAGGGCAATCAGCCCCAGCATTTT. This encodes CASSIGGQGNQPQHF.